A selection of T cell receptor beta chains follows, all from one sample in a study of cytomegalovirus exposure and HLA in healthy donors. Profiling relied on immunoSEQ multiplex PCR, and the TCRdb table lists in-frame clones only, not all of them. The sample gives 100,000 to 150,000 clones, about 80% of which show up once; roughly 31% is in the top ten. Sequenced input: PBMCs. These receptors all come from a man aged 60 to 75 in good health and CMV-seropositive. CDR3s include the opening cysteine and the closing phenylalanine or tryptophan. The D gene is left open where the match is weak. A clone size is listed for some rows: how often the clone was seen (once, few, many), or a class if it is expanded.

v_gene,d_gene,abundance,j_gene,CDR3nt,CDR3aa
TRBV4-1,NA,NA,TRBJ2-1,TGCGCCAGCAGCCAAGATGCACAGGGATTAGGCTACAATGAGCAGTTCTTC,CASSQDAQGLGYNEQFF
TRBV7-9,TRBD1,NA,TRBJ1-5,TGTGCCAGCAGCTTAGCCAACTCTGGGACAGACAATCAGCCCCAGCATTTT,CASSLANSGTDNQPQHF
TRBV10-3,NA,NA,TRBJ2-7,TGTGCCATCAGCGGAGACTACGAGCAGTACTTC,CAISGDYEQYF
TRBV29-1,TRBD1,NA,TRBJ2-7,TGCAGCGTTCAGATAGGGGGCCGGTACGAGCAGTACTTC,CSVQIGGRYEQYF
TRBV6-4,NA,NA,TRBJ2-6,TGTGCCAGCAGTGTAAAGTCCTCTGGGGCCAACGCCCTGACTTTC,CASSVKSSGANALTF
TRBV30,NA,NA,TRBJ2-7,TGTGCCTGGAGTTATGGGCAGTCGAGGACTAACTACGAGCAGTACTTC,CAWSYGQSRTNYEQYF
TRBV5-4,NA,few,TRBJ1-5,TGTGCCAGCAGCTCAGACTGGGATCAGCCCCAGCATTTT,CASSSDWDQPQHF
TRBV7-2,TRBD2,NA,TRBJ2-1,TGTGCCAGCAGCTCTTGGCGGGGGGGATGGGGTGAGCAGTTCTTC,CASSSWRGGWGEQFF
TRBV5-1,NA,NA,TRBJ1-6,TGCGCCAGCAGCTTGTTGACTCCTGATAATTCACCCCTCCACTTT,CASSLLTPDNSPLHF
TRBV18,NA,NA,TRBJ1-1,TGTGCCAGCTCACCTTTTCAAAACAACCTGGCCTCGGGGACTGAAGCTTTCTTT,CASSPFQNNLASGTEAFF
TRBV5-5,NA,NA,TRBJ2-2,TGTGCCAGCAGCTGGAGGGCAGGCGAGAACACCGGGGAGCTGTTTTTT,CASSWRAGENTGELFF
TRBV10-3,NA,NA,TRBJ2-5,TGTGCCATCAGTGATTCGGACAGACAAGAGACCCAGTACTTC,CAISDSDRQETQYF
TRBV10-3,NA,few,TRBJ2-2,TGTGCCATCAGTGAGTCGTGGCCCGGGGAGCTGTTTTTT,CAISESWPGELFF
TRBV15,TRBD1,NA,TRBJ1-5,TGTGCCACCAGCAGAGGGACCGGGACAGGGTCGGCATGGAATCAGCCCCAGCATTTT,CATSRGTGTGSAWNQPQHF
TRBV10-2,NA,NA,TRBJ1-1,TGCGCCAGCAGTGGGTGGGGAGGGTACACTGAAGCTTTCTTT,CASSGWGGYTEAFF
TRBV6-4,TRBD2,NA,TRBJ2-2,TGTGCCAGCAGTGACGCTAGCGGGAGTTTGGCCGGGGAGCTGTTTTTT,CASSDASGSLAGELFF
TRBV5-1,TRBD2,once,TRBJ2-3,TGCGCCAGCCAAACTCAGCGGGGGGCTTCAGATACGCAGTATTTT,CASQTQRGASDTQYF
TRBV6-5,TRBD1,NA,TRBJ2-2,TGTGCCAGCACCAGGACAGGGGACACCGGGGAGCTGTTTTTT,CASTRTGDTGELFF